This TCR beta chain was profiled in a study of blood T cell repertoires in COVID-19. The data were produced by immunoSEQ multiplex PCR, yet TCRdb's version contains in-frame clones alone and is incomplete. The sample has around 180,000 clones, more than 70% seen once. CDR1 WNHNN and CDR2 SYGVQD come from the germline V gene (reference sequence). The CDR3 loop spans 18 amino acids. The chain combines TRBV10-1 with TRBJ2-1; 9 positions match TRBD1. The receptor's source is a person aged 65 to 79 with COVID-19, enrolled during active disease. Sequencing used peripheral blood. CDR3 DNA sequence: TGCGCGAACTTAATTATCCCCTCGGACAGGGGTATCGAGAATGAGCAGTTCTTC. This codes for CANLIIPSDRGIENEQFF.